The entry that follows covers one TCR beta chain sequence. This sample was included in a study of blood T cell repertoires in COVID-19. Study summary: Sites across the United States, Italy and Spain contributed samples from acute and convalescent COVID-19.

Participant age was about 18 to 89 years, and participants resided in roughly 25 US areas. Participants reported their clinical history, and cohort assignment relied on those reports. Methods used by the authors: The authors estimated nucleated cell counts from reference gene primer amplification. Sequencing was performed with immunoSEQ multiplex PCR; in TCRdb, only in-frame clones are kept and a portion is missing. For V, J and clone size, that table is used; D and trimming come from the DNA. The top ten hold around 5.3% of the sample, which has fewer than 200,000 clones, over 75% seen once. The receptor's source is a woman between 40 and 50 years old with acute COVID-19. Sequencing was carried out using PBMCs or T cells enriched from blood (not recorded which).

The DNA for the CDR3 is TGTGCCAGCAGTTTTTCCGCCGGGGAGCTGTTTTTT. It yields the protein CASSFSAGELFF. V and J are TRBV12-3 or TRBV12-4 and TRBJ2-2; D call uncertain. The CDR3 contains 12 residues. V was pared by 3 bases and J by 6 bases, with 5 bases between.